A single sample is the source of the 2 T cell receptor beta chains below, sequenced in a study of T cells in Graves' hyperthyroidism and ophthalmopathy. Amplified TCR beta CDR3 regions derived from RNA transcripts. TCR CDR3 underwent first-round RT-PCR with the HTBI primer set. Each CDR3 protein is one row after TCRdb ran MiXCR on the multiplex PCR reads. This table holds 350,000 or so distinct CDR3 sequences, 21% found once. Specimen: blood. These receptors came from a woman between 45 and 60 years old with Graves' hyperthyroidism.

There are many counts of this clonotype. The chain joins TRBV28 to TRBJ2-2; possibly TRBD1 for D (6 bases). CDR1 is MDHEN and CDR2 is SYDVKM in the germline V gene. Trimming shortened V by 6 bases and J by 4 bases, and 12 bases separated the two germline ends. The CDR3 has 14 amino acids. The CDR3 loop reads CASRPDRLTGELFF. In DNA form, the CDR3 reads TGTGCCAGCAGGCCAGACAGGCTCACCGGGGAGCTGTTTTTT.

This clonotype has ten or more counts. V gene TRBV6-1 combines with J gene TRBJ2-1; a weak D match, TRBD2 (6 bases). CDR3 length equals 12 residues. Germline assignment: CDR1 MNHNS and CDR2 SASEGT. The V end was cut by 7 bases, the J end by 12 bases, with 16 bases between. The CDR3 DNA reads as TGTGCCAGCATCGGGAGAGCCCCCGGGCAGTTCTTC. It is translated as CASIGRAPGQFF.